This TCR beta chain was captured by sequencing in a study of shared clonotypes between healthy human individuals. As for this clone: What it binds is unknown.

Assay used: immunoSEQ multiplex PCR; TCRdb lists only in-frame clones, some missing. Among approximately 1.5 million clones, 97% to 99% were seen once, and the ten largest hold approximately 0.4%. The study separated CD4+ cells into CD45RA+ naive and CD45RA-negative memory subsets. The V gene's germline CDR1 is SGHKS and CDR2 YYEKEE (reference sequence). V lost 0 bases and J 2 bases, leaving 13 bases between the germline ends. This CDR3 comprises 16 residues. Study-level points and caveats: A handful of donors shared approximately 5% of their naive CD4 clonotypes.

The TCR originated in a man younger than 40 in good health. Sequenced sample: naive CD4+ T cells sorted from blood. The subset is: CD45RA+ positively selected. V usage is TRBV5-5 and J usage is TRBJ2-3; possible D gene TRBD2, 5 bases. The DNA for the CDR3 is TGTGCCAGCAGCTTGGTGGCTAGCAGATACACAGATACGCAGTATTTT. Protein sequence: CASSLVASRYTDTQYF.